Shown below are 27 T cell receptor beta chains from a single sample sequenced in a study of shared clonotypes between healthy human individuals. Sequencing was performed with immunoSEQ multiplex PCR; in TCRdb, only in-frame clones are kept and a portion is missing. The sample has about 2 million clones, approximately 95% seen once; the top ten hold 0.85% to 1.3%. Naive CD8 cells, CD45RO-negative and positively selected for CCR7, excluded terminally differentiated effector memory CD45RA+ cells. The sequenced sample consisted of naive CD8+ T cells sorted from blood. Receptor source: a man younger than 35 in good health.

The V call is TRBV7-9, the J call TRBJ1-6, with D perhaps matching TRBD1 (6 bases). This CDR3 is built from 14 residues. The V end was cut by 4 bases, the J end by 4 bases, with 8 bases between. Germline V CDR1 and CDR2: SEHNR, FQNEAQ (reference sequence). Here the CDR3 DNA reads TGTGCCAGCAGCTGGACAGCGTATAATTCACCCCTCCACTTT. Translated, it gives CASSWTAYNSPLHF.

The V and J genes are TRBV6-5 and TRBJ2-1; weak D call: TRBD2 (6 bases). V was cut by 9 bases and J by 8 bases, with 17 bases left in between. The CDR3 is made up of 13 amino acids. Germline V gene sequence: CDR1 MNHEY, CDR2 SVGAGI. The CDR3 loop is CASKFGGDHEQFF. CDR3 DNA sequence: TGTGCCAGTAAGTTTGGCGGGGACCATGAGCAGTTCTTC.

J is TRBJ2-7 and V is TRBV12-5; the match to TRBD1 covers 11 bases. Germline values: CDR1 LGHNT, CDR2 FRNRAP. V lost 7 bases, J lost 3 bases, and 11 bases stayed unmatched. The length of the CDR3 is 16 residues. The CDR3 loop reads CASDPRTGGPFYEQYF. The CDR3 DNA reads as TGTGCTAGTGACCCTCGGACAGGGGGCCCATTCTACGAGCAGTACTTC.

In regard to this clone: One end of the junction fails to match germline, which may point to a read error. This chain joins TRBV27 and TRBJ1-2; 8 nucleotides line up with TRBD1. Germline V gives CDR1 MNHEY, CDR2 SMNVEV (reference sequence). This CDR3 contains 12 residues. The CDR3 nucleotides are TGTGCCAGCAGTTCGCGGACAGGGAGCGTGCTCTTC. Its translation is CASSSRTGSVLF.

This rearrangement joins TRBV10-3 to TRBJ2-7; 9 positions agree with TRBD1. The J segment lost 1 base and the V segment lost 6 bases, leaving 7 bases of the junction unmatched. Germline V CDR1 and CDR2: ENHRY, SYGVKD. This CDR3 is built from 15 residues. The CDR3 loop reads CAIRGEGQGSYEQYF. CDR3 DNA sequence: TGTGCCATCAGGGGGGAGGGACAGGGTTCCTACGAGCAGTACTTC.

As regards this clone: The same CDR3 can be traced to other DNA sequences in this sample. The chain couples TRBV6-6 to TRBJ2-7; D might be TRBD1 (5 bases). The CDR3 is made up of 13 amino acids. The ends were cut back, 3 bases at V and 2 bases at J, with 8 bases in the middle. Germline CDR1 reads MNHNY; CDR2 reads SVGAGI (reference sequence). DNA of the CDR3: TGTGCCAGCAGTTATGACAGCACCTACGAGCAGTACTTC. It yields the protein CASSYDSTYEQYF.

The rearrangement links TRBV2 to TRBJ2-2; 8 nucleotides align to TRBD2. CDR1 and CDR2 (germline): SNHLY, FYNNEI. V was pared by 4 bases and J by 6 bases, with 13 bases of the junction left unmatched. The CDR3 runs to 17 residues. The CDR3 sequence: CASSVPGLAAGSGELFF. CDR3 DNA: TGTGCCAGCAGTGTCCCCGGACTAGCCGCGGGGTCCGGGGAGCTGTTTTTT.

This chain joins TRBV25-1 and TRBJ2-7; D is ambiguous. From germline, CDR1 is MGHDK and CDR2 SYGVNS. CDR3 size: 13 residues. Trimming pared 3 bases from V and 2 bases from J, leaving 8 bases between. The CDR3 here is CASSDVGPYEQYF. CDR3 coding DNA: TGTGCCAGCAGTGACGTTGGGCCCTACGAGCAGTACTTC.

The chain joins TRBV25-1 to TRBJ1-3; 10 bases match TRBD1. Germline values: CDR1 MGHDK, CDR2 SYGVNS. The trim removed 6 bases at V and 3 bases at J, leaving 5 bases unmatched. The CDR3 is 15 amino acids. In nucleotides, the CDR3 is TGTGCCAGCAGCGACAGGGGGCTCAGTGGAAACACCATATATTTT. It encodes CASSDRGLSGNTIYF.

The chain has TRBV11-2 and TRBJ2-7, with D possibly TRBD2 on 5 matching bases. The V end lost 4 bases, the J end lost 3 bases, and 10 bases lay between the germline ends. CDR1 is SGHAT, CDR2 FQNNGV, per germline. The CDR3 length is 13 residues. This CDR3 is CASSSGRHYEQYF. CDR3 nucleotide sequence: TGTGCCAGCAGCTCGGGAAGGCACTACGAGCAGTACTTC.

This clone has just one count. The chain uses TRBV6-5 and TRBJ1-4; no definite D call. Per germline, CDR1 MNHEY and CDR2 SVGAGI. Trimming removed 4 bases at V and 0 bases at J, with 9 bases between. The CDR3 is 15 residues long. The CDR3 sequence: CASSLDGATNEKLFF. CDR3 DNA sequence: TGTGCCAGCAGTTTGGACGGGGCAACTAATGAAAAACTGTTTTTT.

This clone was seen just once. V and J are TRBV14 and TRBJ2-7; tentatively, D is TRBD1 or TRBD2 (5 bases each). The length of the CDR3 is 15 residues. CDR1 and CDR2 (germline): SGHDN, FVKESK. V lost 3 bases to trimming and J lost 1 base, with 13 bases between them. The CDR3 region is CASSQGVQWSYEQYF. For the CDR3, the DNA is TGTGCCAGCAGCCAGGGGGTTCAGTGGTCCTACGAGCAGTACTTC. Supplemented by reference TRBV14 and TRBJ2-7, the full variable domain reads EAGVTQFPSHSVIEKGQTVTLRCDPISGHDNLYWYRRVMGKEIKFLLHFVKESKQDESGMPNNRFLAERTGGTYSTLKVQPAELEDSGVYFCASSQGVQWSYEQYFGPGTRLTVT.

A single count supports this clone. The chain employs TRBV29-1 and TRBJ2-1; the match to TRBD2 covers 12 bases. The CDR3 runs 17 residues. Germline CDR1 SQVTM, CDR2 ANQGSEA. V lost 4 bases and J lost 4; bases outside the gene matches: 11. The CDR3 bases are TGCAGCGTTGCTGGACTAGCGGGAAAAGGGGGGTACAATGAGCAGTTCTTC. Encoded protein: CSVAGLAGKGGYNEQFF.

This rearrangement joins TRBV27 to TRBJ2-3; 12 bases are a match to TRBD2. V was pared by 5 bases and J by 6 bases, with 9 bases of the junction left unmatched. This CDR3 is built from 16 residues. Germline loops: CDR1 MNHEY, CDR2 SMNVEV (reference sequence). The CDR3 is CASSPTLAGGADTQYF. As DNA, the CDR3 is TGTGCCAGCAGTCCCACACTAGCGGGAGGAGCGGATACGCAGTATTTT.

The J gene is TRBJ1-4, the V gene TRBV27, with D perhaps matching TRBD1 (6 bases). Trimming pared 5 bases from V and 8 bases from J, leaving 27 bases between. The CDR3 totals 18 residues. Germline V CDR1 and CDR2: MNHEY, SMNVEV (reference sequence). The CDR3: CASSPSRIQGWVREKLFF. In DNA form, the CDR3 reads TGTGCCAGCAGTCCCTCCCGTATACAGGGTTGGGTAAGAGAAAAACTGTTTTTT. The variable domain in full, with the rest retrieved from reference TRBV27 and TRBJ1-4, is EAQVTQNPRYLITVTGKKLTVTCSQNMNHEYMSWYRQDPGLGLRQIYYSMNVEVTDKGDVPEGYKVSRKEKRNFPLILESPSPNQTSLYFCASSPSRIQGWVREKLFFGSGTQLSVL.

The genes are TRBV4-1 and TRBJ1-4; 9 nucleotides agree with TRBD1. Looked up from germline, CDR1 is MGHRA and CDR2 is YSYEKL. The CDR3 length is 15 residues. Unmatched junction bases numbered 9, after V lost 6 bases and J lost 7 bases. CDR3 DNA: TGCGCCAGCAGACTCTACGGGACAGGGAGTGAAAAACTGTTTTTT. Translating it yields CASRLYGTGSEKLFF.

The CDR3 coding sequence is TGTGCCAGCAGCTGGGGCTACTACGAGCAGTACTTC. It is translated as CASSWGYYEQYF. The V call is TRBV5-6, the J call TRBJ2-7; maybe TRBD1 (5 bases). This CDR3 has 12 residues. Between the trimmed V and J ends, which lost 3 bases and 3 bases, there was a span of 7 bases. Per the germline V gene, CDR1 is SGHDT and CDR2 is YYEEEE. Supplemented by reference TRBV5-6 and TRBJ2-7, the full variable domain reads DAGVTQSPTHLIKTRGQQVTLRCSPKSGHDTVSWYQQALGQGPQFIFQYYEEEERQRGNFPDRFSGHQFPNYSSELNVNALLLGDSALYLCASSWGYYEQYFGPGTRLTVT.

A word on this clone: Other DNA sequences in the same sample also yield this CDR3. The chain carries TRBV4-3 and TRBJ2-7; D remains ambiguous. V lost 0 bases to trimming and J lost 3 bases, with 12 bases between them. Germline-derived CDR1 and CDR2 are LGHNA and YSLEER. CDR3 size: 15 residues. CDR3 in amino acids: CASSQERDSYYEQYF. Here the CDR3 DNA reads TGCGCCAGCAGCCAAGAGCGAGATAGCTACTACGAGCAGTACTTC.

The chain recombines TRBV15 with TRBJ1-2, with unresolved D. V was pared by 5 bases and J by 1 base, with 8 bases between. Germline CDR1 reads LNHNV; CDR2 reads YYDKDF (reference sequence). This CDR3 has 13 amino acids. This chain's CDR3 is CATSEPGNYGYTF. The CDR3 DNA reads TGTGCCACCAGCGAGCCGGGTAACTATGGCTACACCTTC.

This clone came up once. V usage is TRBV6-1 and J usage is TRBJ1-1; 7 bases are a match to TRBD1. The CDR3 has 16 residues. Germline V CDR1 and CDR2: MNHNS, SASEGT. Trimming at V came to 1 base and at J to 5 bases, leaving 10 bases not matched to a gene. The CDR3 DNA reads TGTGCCAGCAGTGAAGTTGGAGGGGGCGGCAATACTGAAGCTTTCTTT. This sequence encodes CASSEVGGGGNTEAFF.

The genes are TRBV5-4 and TRBJ1-2; TRBD1 is a possible D gene (6 bases). Germline loops: CDR1 SGHNT, CDR2 YYREEE (reference sequence). Trimming took 0 bases from V and 4 from J, leaving 10 bases between them. The CDR3 covers 14 residues. Here the CDR3 reads CASSLEGDIYGYTF. The CDR3 DNA is TGTGCCAGCAGCTTGGAGGGGGATATCTATGGCTACACCTTC.

This chain joins TRBV30 and TRBJ2-1, with a possible D match to TRBD1 (6 bases). This CDR3 has 14 residues. The V gene's germline CDR1 is GTSNPN and CDR2 SVGIG (reference sequence). V lost 2 bases and J 6 bases, leaving 14 bases between the germline ends. CDR3 region: CAWSTGVGGNEQFF. The DNA of the CDR3 is TGTGCCTGGAGTACCGGAGTAGGGGGCAATGAGCAGTTCTTC.

CDR3 sequence: CASSVGTAHTRDEQYF. The DNA for the CDR3 is TGTGCCAGCAGCGTAGGGACAGCCCACACTCGGGACGAGCAGTACTTC. The rearrangement links TRBV9 to TRBJ2-7, with D tentatively TRBD1 (6 bases). This CDR3 has 16 residues. V was cut by 0 bases and J by 5 bases, with 18 bases left in between. CDR1 is SGDLS, CDR2 YYNGEE, per germline.

The rearrangement uses TRBV4-1 and TRBJ2-7; possibly TRBD1 or TRBD2 for D (5 bases each). Germline-derived CDR1 and CDR2 are MGHRA and YSYEKL. Deletions cut 0 bases from V and 2 bases from J, with 17 bases between. This CDR3 region has 17 residues. The DNA for the CDR3 is TGCGCCAGCAGCCAAGAACCCTCGGGGCAGTTAGCCTACGAGCAGTACTTC. Encoded protein: CASSQEPSGQLAYEQYF.

This clone came up once. J is TRBJ1-4 and V is TRBV6-6; possible D gene TRBD1, 6 bases. CDR1 and CDR2 from the germline V gene are MNHNY and SVGAGI (reference sequence). The CDR3 loop spans 15 amino acids. Trimming took 0 bases from V and 7 from J, leaving 12 bases between them. CDR3 residues: CASSYSLGGGEKLFF. Written as DNA, the CDR3 is TGTGCCAGCAGTTACTCACTCGGGGGCGGTGAAAAACTGTTTTTT.

Only one count was recorded for this clone. The chain employs TRBV7-9 and TRBJ2-3; 16 bases align to TRBD2. Germline-derived CDR1 and CDR2 are SEHNR and FQNEAQ (reference sequence). The CDR3 extends over 18 amino acids. The V segment lost 3 bases and the J segment 2 bases; nucleotides outside the gene matches: 5. The CDR3 loop is CASSFPGLAGGYTDTQYF. Written as DNA, the CDR3 is TGTGCCAGCAGCTTTCCGGGACTAGCGGGAGGGTACACAGATACGCAGTATTTT.

The chain links TRBV9 to TRBJ2-7, with D possibly TRBD2 on 5 matching bases. In germline, CDR1 is SGDLS, CDR2 YYNGEE. The CDR3 loop spans 15 amino acids. Trimming removed 8 bases at V and 1 base at J, with 19 bases between. The CDR3 region has the DNA TGTGCCAGTAAAAGCGGAGGCCCCAAATCCTACGAGCAGTACTTC. Its translation is CASKSGGPKSYEQYF.